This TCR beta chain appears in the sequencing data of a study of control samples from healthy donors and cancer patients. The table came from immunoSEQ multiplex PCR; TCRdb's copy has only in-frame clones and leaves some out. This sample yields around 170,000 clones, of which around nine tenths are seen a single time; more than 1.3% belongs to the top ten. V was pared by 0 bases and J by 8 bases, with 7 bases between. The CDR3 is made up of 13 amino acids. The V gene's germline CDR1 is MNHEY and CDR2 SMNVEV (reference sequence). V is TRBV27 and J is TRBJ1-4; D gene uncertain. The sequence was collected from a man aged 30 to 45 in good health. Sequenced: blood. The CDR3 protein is CASSLSRKEKLFF. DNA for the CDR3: TGTGCCAGCAGTTTATCCCGGAAGGAAAAACTGTTTTTT.